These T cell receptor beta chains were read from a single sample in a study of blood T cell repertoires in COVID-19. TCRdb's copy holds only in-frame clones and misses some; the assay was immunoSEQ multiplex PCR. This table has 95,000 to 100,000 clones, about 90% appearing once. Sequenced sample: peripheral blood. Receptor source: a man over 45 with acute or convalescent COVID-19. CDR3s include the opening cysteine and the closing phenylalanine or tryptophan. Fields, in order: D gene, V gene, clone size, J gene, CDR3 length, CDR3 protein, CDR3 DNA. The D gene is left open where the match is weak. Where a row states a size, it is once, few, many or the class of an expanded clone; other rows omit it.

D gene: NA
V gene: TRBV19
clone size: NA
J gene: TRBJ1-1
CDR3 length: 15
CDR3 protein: CASSTQGMMNTEAFF
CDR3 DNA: TGTGCCAGTAGTACACAGGGAATGATGAACACTGAAGCTTTCTTT

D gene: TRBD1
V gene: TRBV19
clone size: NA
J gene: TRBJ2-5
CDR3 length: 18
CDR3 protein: CASSITSGTGDFQETQYF
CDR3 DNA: TGTGCCAGTAGTATTACGTCCGGGACAGGGGACTTCCAAGAGACCCAGTACTTC

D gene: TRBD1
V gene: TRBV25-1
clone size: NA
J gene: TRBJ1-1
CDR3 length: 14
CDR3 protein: CASVPGQGIPEAFF
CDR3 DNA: TGTGCCAGCGTACCGGGACAGGGGATCCCTGAAGCTTTCTTT

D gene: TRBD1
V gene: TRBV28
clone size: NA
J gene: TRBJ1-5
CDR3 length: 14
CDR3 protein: CASSQTGINQPQHF
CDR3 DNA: TGTGCCAGCAGTCAGACAGGGATCAATCAGCCCCAGCATTTT

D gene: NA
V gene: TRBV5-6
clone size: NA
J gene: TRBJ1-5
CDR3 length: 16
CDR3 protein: CASSLWAGASNQPQHF
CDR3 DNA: TGTGCCAGCAGCTTGTGGGCAGGGGCATCTAATCAGCCCCAACATTTT

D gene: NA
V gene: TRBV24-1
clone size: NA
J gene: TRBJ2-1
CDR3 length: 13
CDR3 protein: CATSERTGNEQFF
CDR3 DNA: TGTGCCACCAGTGAACGTACAGGCAATGAGCAGTTCTTC

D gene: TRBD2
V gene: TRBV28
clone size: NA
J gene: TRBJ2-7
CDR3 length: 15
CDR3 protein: CASSPPGLAGFEQYF
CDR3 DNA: TGTGCCAGCAGTCCTCCGGGACTAGCGGGGTTCGAGCAGTACTTC

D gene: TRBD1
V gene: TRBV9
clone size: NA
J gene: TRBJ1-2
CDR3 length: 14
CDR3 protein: CASSLGTANYGYTF
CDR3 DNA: TGTGCCAGCAGCCTAGGGACAGCTAACTATGGCTACACCTTC

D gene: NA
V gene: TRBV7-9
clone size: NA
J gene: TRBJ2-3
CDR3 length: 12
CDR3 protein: CASSLSGSTQYF
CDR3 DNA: TGTGCCAGCAGCCTATCAGGGTCTACGCAGTATTTT

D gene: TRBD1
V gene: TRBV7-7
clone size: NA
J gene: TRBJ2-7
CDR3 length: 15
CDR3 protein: CASSRGTGPPYEQYF
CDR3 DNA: TGTGCCAGCAGCAGAGGGACAGGGCCCCCCTACGAGCAGTACTTC

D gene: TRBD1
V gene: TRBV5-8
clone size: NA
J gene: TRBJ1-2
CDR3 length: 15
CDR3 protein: CASSKSGTGYYGYTF
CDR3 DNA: TGTGCCAGCAGCAAATCCGGGACAGGGTACTATGGCTACACCTTC

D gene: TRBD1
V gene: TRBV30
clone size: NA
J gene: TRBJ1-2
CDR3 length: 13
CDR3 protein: CAWDYGQALGYTF
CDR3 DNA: TGTGCCTGGGACTATGGACAGGCATTGGGCTACACCTTC

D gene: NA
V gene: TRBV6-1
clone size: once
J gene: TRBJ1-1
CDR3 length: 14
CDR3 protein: CASSDSGQNTEAFF
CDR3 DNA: TGTGCCAGCAGTGATAGTGGGCAGAACACTGAAGCTTTCTTT

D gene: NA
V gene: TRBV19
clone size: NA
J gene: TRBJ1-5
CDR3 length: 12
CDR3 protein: CASSILGQPQHF
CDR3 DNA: TGTGCCAGTAGTATACTCGGTCAGCCCCAGCATTTT

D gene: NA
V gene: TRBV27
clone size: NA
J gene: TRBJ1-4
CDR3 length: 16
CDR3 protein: CASSSLRGATNEKLFF
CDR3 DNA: TGTGCCAGCAGTTCCCTACGCGGAGCAACTAATGAAAAACTGTTTTTT

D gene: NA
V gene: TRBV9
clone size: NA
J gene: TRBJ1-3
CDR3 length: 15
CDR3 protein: CASSVAQGSGNTIYF
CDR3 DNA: TGTGCCAGCAGCGTCGCACAGGGATCTGGAAACACCATATATTTT

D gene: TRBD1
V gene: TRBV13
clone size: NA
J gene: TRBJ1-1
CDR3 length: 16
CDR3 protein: CASSPTGQVLITEAFF
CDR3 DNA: TGTGCCAGCAGCCCCACCGGACAGGTCTTAATCACTGAAGCTTTCTTT

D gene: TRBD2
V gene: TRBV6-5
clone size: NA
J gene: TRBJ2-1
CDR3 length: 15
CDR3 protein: CASRSGGNSYNEQFF
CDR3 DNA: TGTGCCAGCAGAAGCGGGGGGAACTCCTACAATGAGCAGTTCTTC

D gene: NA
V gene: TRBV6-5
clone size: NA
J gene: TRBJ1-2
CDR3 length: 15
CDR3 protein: CASRNAAGFNYGYTF
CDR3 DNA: TGTGCCAGCAGAAATGCAGCGGGATTTAACTATGGCTACACCTTC

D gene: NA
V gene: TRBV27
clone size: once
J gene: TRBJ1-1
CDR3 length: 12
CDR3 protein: CASKAVNTEAFF
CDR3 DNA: TGTGCCAGCAAGGCGGTGAACACTGAAGCTTTCTTT

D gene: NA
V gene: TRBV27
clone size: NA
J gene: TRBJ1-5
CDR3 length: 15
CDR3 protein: CASRRTENSNQPQHF
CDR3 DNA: TGTGCCAGCAGACGGACAGAAAATAGCAATCAGCCCCAGCATTTT

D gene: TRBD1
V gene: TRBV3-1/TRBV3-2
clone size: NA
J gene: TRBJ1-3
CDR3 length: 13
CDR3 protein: CASRRQGRDTIYF
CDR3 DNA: TGTGCCAGCAGACGACAGGGTAGGGACACCATATATTTT

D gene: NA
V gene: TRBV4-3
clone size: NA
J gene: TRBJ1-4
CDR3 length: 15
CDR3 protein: CASSQEREFNEKLFF
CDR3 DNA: TGCGCCAGCAGCCAAGAACGGGAGTTTAATGAAAAACTGTTTTTT

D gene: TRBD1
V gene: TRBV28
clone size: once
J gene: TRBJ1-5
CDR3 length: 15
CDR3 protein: CASSLPTGGGRPQHF
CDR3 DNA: TGTGCCAGCAGTTTACCGACAGGGGGAGGTCGGCCCCAGCATTTT

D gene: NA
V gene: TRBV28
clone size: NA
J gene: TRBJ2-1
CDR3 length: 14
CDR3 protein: CASSLSWTANEQFF
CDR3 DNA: TGTGCCAGCAGTTTAAGTTGGACAGCTAATGAGCAGTTCTTC

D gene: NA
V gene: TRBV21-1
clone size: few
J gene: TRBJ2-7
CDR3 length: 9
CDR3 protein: CATFYEQYF
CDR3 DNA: TGTGCCACCTTCTACGAGCAGTACTTC

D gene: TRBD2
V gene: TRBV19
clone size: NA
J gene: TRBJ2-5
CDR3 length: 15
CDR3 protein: CASSLWTSGEETQYF
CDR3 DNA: TGTGCCAGTAGTTTATGGACTAGCGGGGAAGAGACCCAGTACTTC

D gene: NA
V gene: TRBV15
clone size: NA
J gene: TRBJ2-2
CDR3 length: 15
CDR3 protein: CATSRDRTNTGELFF
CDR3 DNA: TGTGCCACCAGCAGAGATAGAACTAACACCGGGGAGCTGTTTTTT

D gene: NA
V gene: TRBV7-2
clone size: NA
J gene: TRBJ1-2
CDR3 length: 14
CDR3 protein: CASSSDTANYGYTF
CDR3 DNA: TGTGCCAGCAGCTCCGACACTGCTAACTATGGCTACACCTTC

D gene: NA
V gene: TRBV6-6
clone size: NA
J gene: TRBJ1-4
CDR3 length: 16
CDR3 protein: CASSYSSQGTNEKLFF
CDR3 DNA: TGTGCCAGCAGTTACTCCTCCCAGGGGACTAATGAAAAACTGTTTTTT

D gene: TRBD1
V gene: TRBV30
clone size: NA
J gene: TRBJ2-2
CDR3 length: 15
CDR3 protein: CASRTGGLNTGELFF
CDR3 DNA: TGTGCCTCCCGGACAGGGGGCTTGAACACCGGGGAGCTGTTTTTT

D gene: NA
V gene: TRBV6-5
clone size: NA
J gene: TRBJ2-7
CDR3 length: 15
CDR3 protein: CASRDSYLSGDEQYF
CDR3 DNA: TGTGCCAGCAGGGACAGCTACCTGTCCGGGGACGAGCAGTACTTC

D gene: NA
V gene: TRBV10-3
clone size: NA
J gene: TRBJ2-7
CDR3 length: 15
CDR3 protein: CAISDQGGLSYEQYF
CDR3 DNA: TGTGCCATCAGTGATCAGGGGGGACTGTCCTACGAGCAGTACTTC

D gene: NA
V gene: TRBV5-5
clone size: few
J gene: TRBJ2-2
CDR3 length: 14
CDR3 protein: CASSLTTSTGELFF
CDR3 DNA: TGTGCCAGCAGCTTGACCACTAGCACCGGGGAGCTGTTTTTT

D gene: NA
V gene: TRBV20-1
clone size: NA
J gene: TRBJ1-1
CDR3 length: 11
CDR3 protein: CSPGLRTEAFF
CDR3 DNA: TGCAGTCCCGGACTCCGCACTGAAGCTTTCTTT

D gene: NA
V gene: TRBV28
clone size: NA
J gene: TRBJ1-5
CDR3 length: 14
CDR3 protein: CASSFGNRIQPQHF
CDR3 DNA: TGTGCCAGCAGTTTTGGGAACAGGATCCAGCCCCAGCATTTT

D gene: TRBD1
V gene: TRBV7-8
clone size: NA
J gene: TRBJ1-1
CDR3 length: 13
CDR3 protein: CASSLVDRGKAFF
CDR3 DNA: TGTGCCAGCAGCTTAGTAGACAGGGGCAAAGCTTTCTTT

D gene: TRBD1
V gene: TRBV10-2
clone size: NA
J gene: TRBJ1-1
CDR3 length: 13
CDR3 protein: CASSVTGGTEAFF
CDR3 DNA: TGCGCCAGCAGTGTAACAGGGGGCACTGAAGCTTTCTTT

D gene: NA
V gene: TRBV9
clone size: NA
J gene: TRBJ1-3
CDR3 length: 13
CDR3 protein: CASSVADTNTIYF
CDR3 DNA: TGTGCCAGCAGCGTAGCTGACACAAACACCATATATTTT

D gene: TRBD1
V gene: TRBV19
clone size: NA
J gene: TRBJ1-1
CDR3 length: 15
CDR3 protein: CASRFDRGSFTEAFF
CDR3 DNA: TGTGCCAGTAGGTTCGACAGGGGGAGTTTCACTGAAGCTTTCTTT

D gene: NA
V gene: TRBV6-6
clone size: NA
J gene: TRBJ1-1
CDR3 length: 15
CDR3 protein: CASSKKGGANTEAFF
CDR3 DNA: TGTGCCAGCAGTAAAAAAGGGGGGGCGAACACTGAAGCTTTCTTT

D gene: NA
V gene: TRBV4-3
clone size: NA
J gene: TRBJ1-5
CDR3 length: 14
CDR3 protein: CASRSQNSNQPQHF
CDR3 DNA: TGCGCCAGCAGGTCCCAGAATAGCAATCAGCCCCAGCATTTT

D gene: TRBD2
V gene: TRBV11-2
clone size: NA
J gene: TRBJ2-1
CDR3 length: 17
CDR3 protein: CASSSGVAGGWGDEQFF
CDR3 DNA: TGTGCCAGCAGCTCCGGGGTAGCGGGGGGATGGGGGGATGAGCAGTTCTTC

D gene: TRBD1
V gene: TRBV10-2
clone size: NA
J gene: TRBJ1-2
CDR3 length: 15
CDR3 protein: CASSGDRPTNYGYTF
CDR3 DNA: TGCGCCAGCAGTGGGGACAGACCTACTAACTATGGCTACACCTTC

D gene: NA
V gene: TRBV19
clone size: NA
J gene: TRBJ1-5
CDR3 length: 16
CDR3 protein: CASSNQGGNSNQPQHF
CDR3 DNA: TGTGCCAGTAGTAATCAGGGCGGTAATAGCAATCAGCCCCAGCATTTT

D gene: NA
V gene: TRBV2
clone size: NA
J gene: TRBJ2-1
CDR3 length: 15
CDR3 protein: CASSPTRSSYNEQFF
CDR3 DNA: TGTGCCAGCAGCCCAACGCGTTCCTCCTACAATGAGCAGTTCTTC

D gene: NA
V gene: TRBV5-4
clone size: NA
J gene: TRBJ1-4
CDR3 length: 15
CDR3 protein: CASSPQGGVSEKLFF
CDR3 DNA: TGTGCCAGCAGCCCTCAAGGAGGTGTGAGTGAAAAACTGTTTTTT

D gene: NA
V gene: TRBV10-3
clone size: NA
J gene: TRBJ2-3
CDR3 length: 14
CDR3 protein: CAINLDSLTDTQYF
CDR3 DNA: TGTGCCATAAACCTGGACAGCCTCACAGATACGCAGTATTTT

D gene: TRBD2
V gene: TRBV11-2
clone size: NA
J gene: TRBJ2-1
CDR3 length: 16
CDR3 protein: CASSLVGGGVTYEQFF
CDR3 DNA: TGTGCCAGCAGCTTAGTCGGGGGGGGTGTAACGTATGAGCAGTTCTTC

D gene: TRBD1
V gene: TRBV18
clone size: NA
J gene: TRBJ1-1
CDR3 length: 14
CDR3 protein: CASSPGQVNTEAFF
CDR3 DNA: TGTGCCAGCTCACCGGGACAGGTGAACACTGAAGCTTTCTTT

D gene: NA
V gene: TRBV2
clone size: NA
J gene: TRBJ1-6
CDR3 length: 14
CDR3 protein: CASSDRVANSPLHF
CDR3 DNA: TGTGCCAGCAGTGATCGGGTAGCTAATTCACCCCTCCACTTT

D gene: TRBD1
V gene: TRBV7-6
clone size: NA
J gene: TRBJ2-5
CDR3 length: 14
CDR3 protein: CASSPGTGQETQYF
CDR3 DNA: TGTGCCAGCAGCCCTGGGACAGGCCAAGAGACCCAGTACTTC